The entry below gives a single T cell receptor (beta chain) sequence along with its context. Per the germline V gene, CDR1 is SGHTA and CDR2 is FQGNSA. CDR3 length equals 13 residues. Clones were sequenced by immunoSEQ multiplex PCR, and TCRdb holds only the in-frame ones, with some missing. The sample lists some 65,000 clones; about nine tenths were seen once. This record belongs to a study of OX40 agonist ivuxolimab in advanced cancers. The chain recombines TRBV7-2 with TRBJ2-5; no clear D gene. The DNA end favors TRBJ2-7, so the J call may be wrong. Sequences were derived from CD4+ or CD8+ T cells sorted from blood, sampled in a trial of the OX40 agonist ivuxolimab. The TCR comes from an adult with an advanced solid tumor such as melanoma, head and neck, liver or kidney cancer. The CDR3 region is CASSSRRSYEQYF. The CDR3 nucleotides read TGTGCCAGCAGCTCCCGACGATCCTACGAGCAGTACTTC.